These 13 T cell receptor beta chains share one sample of origin, sequenced in a study of response to subunit inactivated influenza vaccine. TCRdb re-called the RT-PCR reads with MiXCR, one entry per CDR3 protein. The table includes about 650,000 distinct CDR3 sequences, 14% detected once. The sample consisted of PBMCs from blood, taken approximately 15 days before vaccination. Source of these receptors: a man between 50 and 59 years old who received an inactivated influenza vaccine.

This clonotype turned up a few times. The chain employs TRBV5-1 and TRBJ2-2; D may match TRBD1 or TRBD2 (6 bases each). CDR1 and CDR2 from the germline V gene are SGHRS and YFSETQ. Trimming cost V 2 bases and J 13 bases, with 21 bases left between them. The CDR3 has 15 residues. The CDR3 spells CASSFIPGAQGGLFF. CDR3 nucleotides: TGCGCCAGCAGCTTTATTCCGGGGGCCCAGGGAGGGCTGTTTTTT.

This chain joins TRBV12-3 or TRBV12-4 and TRBJ2-3; D gene ambiguous. The CDR3 consists of 15 residues. The germline V and J ends were trimmed by 3 bases and 0 bases, with 10 bases remaining between them. As DNA, the CDR3 is TGTGCCAGCAGTTTCTCTACATCCAGCACAGATACGCAGTATTTT. This codes for CASSFSTSSTDTQYF.

The V gene is TRBV9, the J gene TRBJ2-2, with no clear D. CDR3 length: 14 amino acids. CDR1 and CDR2 from the germline V gene are SGDLS and YYNGEE. V was shortened by 0 bases and J by 6 bases, with 9 bases between the two germline ends. CDR3 bases: TGTGCCAGCAGCGTAGGTGGCGGAGCCGGGGAGCTGTTTTTT. Amino acids: CASSVGGGAGELFF.

The J gene is TRBJ2-7, the V gene TRBV20-1, with TRBD2 identical over 9 bases. The V gene's germline CDR1 is DFQATT and CDR2 SNEGSKA (reference sequence). The CDR3 spans 15 residues. V was clipped by 1 base and J by 5 bases; unmatched bases: 9. CDR3 nucleotides: TGCAGTGCTAGAGTACGTAGCGGGAGAGTCCACGAGCAGTACTTC. It is translated as CSARVRSGRVHEQYF.

A few counts support this clonotype. This chain joins TRBV5-5 and TRBJ2-3; TRBD2 might be the D (5 bases). Trimming took off 4 bases at V and 0 bases at J, with 12 bases between the two ends. Germline V gene lookup returns CDR1 SGHKS and CDR2 YYEKEE (reference sequence). The CDR3 covers 15 residues. Here the CDR3 DNA reads TGTGCCAGCAGCATCACTAGTTCTAGCACAGATACGCAGTATTTT. Translated: CASSITSSSTDTQYF.

This clonotype was found a few times. The chain uses TRBV4-3 and TRBJ1-2, with a tentative D call TRBD1 (5 bases). The CDR3 runs to 15 residues. V was shortened by 0 bases and J by 5 bases, with 13 bases between the two germline ends. Germline V gives CDR1 LGHNA, CDR2 YSLEER. The CDR3 coding sequence is TGCGCCAGCAGCCAAGATAGTCTAGGGGTGTATGGCTACACCTTC. Protein product: CASSQDSLGVYGYTF.

This clonotype was picked up many times. V usage is TRBV12-3 or TRBV12-4 and J usage is TRBJ2-5, with D unresolved. Trimming left V 6 bases short and J 0 bases short, with 8 bases between. CDR3 length equals 13 residues. CDR3 protein: CASSLGDQETQYF. CDR3 nucleotide sequence: TGTGCCAGCAGCCTTGGGGACCAAGAGACCCAGTACTTC.

The rearrangement links TRBV4-2 to TRBJ2-4, with 10 bases identical to TRBD2. The junction had 9 bases not matched to a gene; V was cut back by 1 base and J by 6 bases. The CDR3 is 17 residues long. Germline values: CDR1 LGHNA, CDR2 YNFKEQ. This chain's CDR3 is CASSQVWLAGVGNIQYF. CDR3 coding DNA: TGTGCCAGCAGCCAAGTGTGGCTAGCGGGAGTTGGAAACATTCAGTACTTC.

This clonotype was detected only a few times. The V gene is TRBV4-2, the J gene TRBJ1-5; 12 bases are a match to TRBD1. Trimming took 4 bases from V and 6 from J; bases not matched to a gene: 4. The V gene's germline CDR1 is LGHNA and CDR2 YNFKEQ. CDR3 length: 15 amino acids. CDR3 nucleotides: TGTGCCAGCAGCCCGGGACAGGGGGCCATTCAGCCCCAGCATTTT. It encodes CASSPGQGAIQPQHF.

This clonotype showed up many times. CDR3 residues: CASSLGSGGAGNTQYF. The DNA for the CDR3 is TGTGCCAGCAGTTTAGGTAGCGGGGGCGCCGGGAATACGCAGTATTTT. The chain recombines TRBV12-3 or TRBV12-4 with TRBJ2-3, with 9 nucleotides matching TRBD2. V lost 1 base to trimming and J lost 7 bases; unmatched junction nucleotides: 9. This CDR3 region has 16 residues.

V gene TRBV28 combines with J gene TRBJ2-7, with D maybe TRBD2 (5 bases). Trimming removed 3 bases at V and 7 bases at J, with 13 bases between. The CDR3 totals 13 residues. CDR1 is MDHEN, CDR2 SYDVKM, per germline. CDR3 sequence reads: CASSLAGVEEQYF. In DNA, the CDR3 is TGTGCCAGCAGTTTGGCGGGTGTGGAAGAGCAGTACTTC.

This clonotype was counted a few times. The genes are TRBV6-6 and TRBJ2-7; weak D call: TRBD2 (5 bases). CDR3 length: 13 amino acids. V was pared by 5 bases and J by 4 bases, with 12 bases between. Germline-derived CDR1 and CDR2 are MNHNY and SVGAGI (reference sequence). The chain's CDR3 is CASSTEGRYEQYF. CDR3 DNA sequence: TGTGCCAGCAGTACCGAGGGCAGGTACGAGCAGTACTTC.

V gene TRBV28 combines with J gene TRBJ1-2; D might be TRBD1 (5 bases). Between the trimmed V and J ends, which lost 7 bases and 5 bases, there was a span of 17 bases. Germline values: CDR1 MDHEN, CDR2 SYDVKM. The CDR3 is 14 residues long. The CDR3 loop is CASTTGWQGYGYTF. The CDR3 nucleotides are TGTGCCAGCACAACGGGGTGGCAGGGATATGGCTACACCTTC.